This T cell receptor (beta chain) is drawn from a study of graft-versus-host responses after intestinal transplantation (dated by TCRdb to the early 2020s). A note on the overall study: The transplants that recipients got were multivisceral, liver-intestinal, or isolated intestinal. To identify alloreactive clones, pre-transplant mixed lymphocyte reaction products were sequenced and then compared with unstimulated pre-transplant donor and recipient T cells. Every recipient was given anti-thymocyte globulin induction, then maintenance tacrolimus and steroids for 2 to 3 years. After intestinal transplantation, graft-versus-host and host-versus-graft alloreactive T cell clones were followed in the graft, circulation and bone marrow using bulk TCR-beta CDR3 sequencing. Donor T cell macrochimerism was defined as a peak of at least 4% donor T cells among recipient peripheral blood mononuclear cells. Of the 20 to 25 intestinal transplant recipients enrolled in the cohort, one of whom was a retransplant, a few patients without pretransplant specimens were excluded. Instead of going to the commercial service, samples from a few later patients were sequenced in-house on an Illumina MiSeq and processed with MiXCR.

Inclusive of the bounding cysteine and phenylalanine, the CDR3 is 12 residues long. Only CDR3 DNA is held: 36 bases, read in frame from base 1. V and J are truncated by 4 bases and 8 bases respectively, leaving an intervening sequence of 6 bases. CDR1 KGHSY and CDR2 FQNENV are derived from the germline V gene. This clone came up a few times. Its antigen specificity is not known. Per-base quality was not reported, and no clone a single base away is much larger than it. After transplant, bone marrow was aspirated from the posterior iliac crest or from another site selected by the physician. The full study reports these points: Peak levels of circulating GvH clones were associated with declines in HvG clones early after transplant. The relatively low number and heterogeneity of intestinal transplant patients limited the conclusions. Patients with donor T cell macrochimerism had high GvH to HvG T cell clonal ratios in their allografts. GvH clones were detected in recipient bone marrow, and some appeared earlier in ileal mucosa or blood, consistent with an intestinal mucosal origin.

Library preparation employed the immunoSEQ multiplex PCR assay. For most patients, genomic DNA was subjected to high-throughput TCR-beta CDR3 sequencing by Adaptive Biotechnologies. The authors' pipeline ran thus. Adaptive's ImmunoSEQ software was the source of the TCR sequencing data for fewer than 20 patients, while a few other patients were processed with MiXCR and VDJtools. Because the origin of CDR3 nucleotide sequences shared between donor and recipient could not be assigned, those sequences were removed. To be classed as alloreactive, a clone needed at least 2-fold expansion over unstimulated cells and a minimum CFSE-low frequency of 0.002% (template counts) or 0.001% (read counts). A clone was considered mappable if detected in the sequenced pre-transplant spleen, lymph node, or MLR CFSE-low populations of the donor or recipient. The cumulative frequency of alloreactive clones was calculated as a percentage of all sequences, weighted by copy number. TCRdb retrieved this table from immuneACCESS and kept in-frame rearrangements only. Not all clones are present; in checked studies, unresolved V genes account for under half, and no reason is known for the remainder. D and trimming come from the DNA, and the V and J calls and clone size come from that table. The sample contains almost 70,000 clones, 80% to 95% of them found a single time. The ten largest clones capture roughly 6.7% of the sample.

This specimen consisted of bone marrow, obtained around 730 days after intestinal transplantation. The rearranged segments are TRBV16 and TRBJ1-6; the best D guess is TRBD1, with 5 bases matching. This TCR was recovered from a human patient who received an intestinal transplant, so some T cells may come from the graft donor. The sequenced DNA is TGTGCCAGCAGCCTAGGGGATTCACCCCTCCACTTT. Its translation is CASSLGDSPLHF.